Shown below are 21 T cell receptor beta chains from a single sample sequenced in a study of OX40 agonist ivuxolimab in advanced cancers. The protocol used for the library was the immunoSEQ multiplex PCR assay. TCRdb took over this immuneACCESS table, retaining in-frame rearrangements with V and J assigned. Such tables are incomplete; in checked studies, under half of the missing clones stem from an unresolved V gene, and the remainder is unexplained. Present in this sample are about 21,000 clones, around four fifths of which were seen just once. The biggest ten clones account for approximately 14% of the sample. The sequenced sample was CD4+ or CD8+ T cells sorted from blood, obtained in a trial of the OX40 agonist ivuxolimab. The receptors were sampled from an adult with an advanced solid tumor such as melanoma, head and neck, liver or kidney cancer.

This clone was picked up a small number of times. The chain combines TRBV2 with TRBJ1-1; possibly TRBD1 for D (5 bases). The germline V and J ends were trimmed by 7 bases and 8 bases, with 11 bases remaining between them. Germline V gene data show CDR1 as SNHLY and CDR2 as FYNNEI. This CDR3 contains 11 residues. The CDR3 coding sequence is TGTGCCAGCATAAGGGGCAGGGAAGCTTTCTTT. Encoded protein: CASIRGREAFF.

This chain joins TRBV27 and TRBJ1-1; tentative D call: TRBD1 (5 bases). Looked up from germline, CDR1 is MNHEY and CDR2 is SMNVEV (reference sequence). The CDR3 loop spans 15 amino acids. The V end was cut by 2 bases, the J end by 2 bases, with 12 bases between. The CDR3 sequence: CASSLPPDRNTEAFF. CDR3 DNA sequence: TGTGCCAGCAGTTTACCCCCCGACAGAAACACTGAAGCTTTCTTT.

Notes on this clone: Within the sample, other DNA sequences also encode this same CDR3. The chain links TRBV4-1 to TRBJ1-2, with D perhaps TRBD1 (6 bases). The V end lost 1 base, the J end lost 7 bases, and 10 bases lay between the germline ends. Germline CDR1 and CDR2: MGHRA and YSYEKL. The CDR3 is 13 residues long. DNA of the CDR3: TGCGCCAGCAGCCAAGGCGGAGGGGGTGGCTACACCTTC. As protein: CASSQGGGGGYTF.

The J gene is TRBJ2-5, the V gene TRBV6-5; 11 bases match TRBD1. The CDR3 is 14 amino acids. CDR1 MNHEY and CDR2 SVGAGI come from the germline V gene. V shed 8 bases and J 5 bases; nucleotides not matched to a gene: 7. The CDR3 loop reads CASLRTGGRETQYF. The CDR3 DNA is TGTGCCAGCCTCCGGACAGGGGGCAGGGAGACCCAGTACTTC.

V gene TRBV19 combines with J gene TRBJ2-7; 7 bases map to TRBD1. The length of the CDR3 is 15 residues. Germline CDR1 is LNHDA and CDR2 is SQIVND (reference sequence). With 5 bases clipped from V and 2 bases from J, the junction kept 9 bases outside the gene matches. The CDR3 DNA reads TGTGCCAGTAGTGCACACCCCACAGGGGCCTACGAGCAGTACTTC. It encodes CASSAHPTGAYEQYF. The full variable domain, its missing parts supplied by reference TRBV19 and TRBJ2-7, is DGGITQSPKYLFRKEGQNVTLSCEQNLNHDAMYWYRQDPGQGLRLIYYSQIVNDFQKGDIAEGYSVSREKKESFPLTVTSAQKNPTAFYLCASSAHPTGAYEQYFGPGTRLTVT.

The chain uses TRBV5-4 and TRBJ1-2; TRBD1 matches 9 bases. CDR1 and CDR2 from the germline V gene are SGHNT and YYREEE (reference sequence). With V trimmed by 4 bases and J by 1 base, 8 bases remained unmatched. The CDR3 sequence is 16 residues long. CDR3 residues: CASSTYRGRNNYGYTF. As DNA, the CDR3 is TGTGCCAGCAGCACATACAGGGGGCGGAATAACTATGGCTACACCTTC. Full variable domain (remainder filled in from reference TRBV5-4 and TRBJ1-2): ETGVTQSPTHLIKTRGQQVTLRCSSQSGHNTVSWYQQALGQGPQFIFQYYREEENGRGNFPPRFSGLQFPNYSSELNVNALELDDSALYLCASSTYRGRNNYGYTFGSGTRLTVV.

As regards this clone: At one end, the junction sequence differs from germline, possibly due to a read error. Here the CDR3 reads CASSLGRQLEAFF. CDR3 nucleotide sequence: TGTGCCAGCAGCCTAGGGAGACAGCTTGAAGCTTTCTTT. The rearrangement uses TRBV13 and TRBJ1-1; possible D gene TRBD1, 5 bases. Per the germline V gene, CDR1 is PRHDT and CDR2 is FYEKMQ (reference sequence). The CDR3 spans 13 residues.

The CDR3 coding sequence is TGTGCCAGCAGTGATTGGGACTCCCAGAGGAGCGATGAGCAGTTCTTC. It translates to CASSDWDSQRSDEQFF. The chain recombines TRBV25-1 with TRBJ2-1; possibly TRBD2 for D (6 bases). V lost 3 bases, J lost 8 bases, and 20 bases lay in between. The CDR3 length is 16 residues. Germline CDR1 and CDR2: MGHDK and SYGVNS. The full variable domain, in which reference TRBV25-1 and TRBJ2-1 provide the parts outside the CDR3, is EADIYQTPRYLVIGTGKKITLECSQTMGHDKMYWYQQDPGMELHLIHYSYGVNSTEKGDLSSESTVSRIRTEHFPLTLESARPSHTSQYLCASSDWDSQRSDEQFFGPGTRLTVL.

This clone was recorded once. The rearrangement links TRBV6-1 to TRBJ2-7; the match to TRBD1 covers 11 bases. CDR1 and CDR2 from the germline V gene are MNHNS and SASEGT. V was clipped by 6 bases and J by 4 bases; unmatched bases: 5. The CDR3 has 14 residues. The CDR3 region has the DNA TGTGCCAGCAGGGACCGGGACAGGGGGTACGAGCAGTACTTC. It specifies CASRDRDRGYEQYF.

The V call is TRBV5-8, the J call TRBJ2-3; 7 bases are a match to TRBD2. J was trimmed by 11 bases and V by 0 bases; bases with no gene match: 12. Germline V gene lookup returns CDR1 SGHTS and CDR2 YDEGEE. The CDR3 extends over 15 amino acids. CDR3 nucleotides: TGTGCCAGCAGCTTGGAGCGGGATCGGGTGGGTAAGCAGTATTTT. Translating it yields CASSLERDRVGKQYF.

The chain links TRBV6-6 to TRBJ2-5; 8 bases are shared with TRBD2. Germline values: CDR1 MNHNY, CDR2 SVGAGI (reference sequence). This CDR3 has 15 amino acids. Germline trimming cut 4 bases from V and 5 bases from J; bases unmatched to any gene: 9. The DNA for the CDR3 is TGTGCCAGCAGTTGGCCAGCGGGGGAGGTGGAGACCCAGTACTTC. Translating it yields CASSWPAGEVETQYF.

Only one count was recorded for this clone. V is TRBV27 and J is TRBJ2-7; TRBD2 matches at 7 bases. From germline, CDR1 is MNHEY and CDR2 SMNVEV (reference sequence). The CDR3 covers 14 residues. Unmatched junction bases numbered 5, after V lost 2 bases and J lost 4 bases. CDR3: CASSLGLDFYEQYF. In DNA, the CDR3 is TGTGCCAGCAGTTTAGGACTAGATTTTTACGAGCAGTACTTC.

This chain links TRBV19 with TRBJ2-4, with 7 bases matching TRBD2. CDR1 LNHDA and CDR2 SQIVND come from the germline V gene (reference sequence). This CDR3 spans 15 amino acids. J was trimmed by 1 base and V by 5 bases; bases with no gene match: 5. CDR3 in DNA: TGTGCCAGTAGTGGGGGGGACGGGGCCAAAAACATTCAGTACTTC. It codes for CASSGGDGAKNIQYF.

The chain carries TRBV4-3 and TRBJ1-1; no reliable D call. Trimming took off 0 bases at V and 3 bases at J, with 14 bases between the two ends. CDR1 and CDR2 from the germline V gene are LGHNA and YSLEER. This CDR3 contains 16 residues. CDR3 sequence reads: CASSQDALDGDTEAFF. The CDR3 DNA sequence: TGCGCCAGCAGCCAAGACGCGTTGGACGGGGACACTGAAGCTTTCTTT.

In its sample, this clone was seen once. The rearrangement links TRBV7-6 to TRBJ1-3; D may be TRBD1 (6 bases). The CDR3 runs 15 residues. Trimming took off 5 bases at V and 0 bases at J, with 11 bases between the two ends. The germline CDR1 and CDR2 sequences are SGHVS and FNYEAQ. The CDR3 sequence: CASSDGQTSGNTIYF. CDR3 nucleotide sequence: TGTGCCAGCAGCGATGGACAGACCTCTGGAAACACCATATATTTT.

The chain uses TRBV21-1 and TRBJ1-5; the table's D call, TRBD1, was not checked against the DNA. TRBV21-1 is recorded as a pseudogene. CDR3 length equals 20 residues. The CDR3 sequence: CASSSWMREGTESFNQPQHF. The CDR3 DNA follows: TGTGCCAGCAGCAGTTGGATGAGGGAAGGGACAGAGTCTTTCAATCAGCCCCAGCATTTT.

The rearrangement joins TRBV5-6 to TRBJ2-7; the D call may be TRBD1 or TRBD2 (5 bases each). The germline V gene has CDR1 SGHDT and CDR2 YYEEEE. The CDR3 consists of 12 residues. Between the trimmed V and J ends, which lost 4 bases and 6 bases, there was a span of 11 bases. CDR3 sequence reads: CASSLGTGEQYF. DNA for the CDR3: TGTGCCAGCAGCCTCGGGACCGGCGAGCAGTACTTC.

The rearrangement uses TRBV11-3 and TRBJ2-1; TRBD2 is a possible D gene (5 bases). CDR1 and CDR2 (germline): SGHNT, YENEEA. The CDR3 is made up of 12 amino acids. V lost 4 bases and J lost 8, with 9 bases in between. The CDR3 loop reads CASSSTRDEQFF. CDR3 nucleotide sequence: TGTGCCAGCAGCTCCACTAGGGATGAGCAGTTCTTC.

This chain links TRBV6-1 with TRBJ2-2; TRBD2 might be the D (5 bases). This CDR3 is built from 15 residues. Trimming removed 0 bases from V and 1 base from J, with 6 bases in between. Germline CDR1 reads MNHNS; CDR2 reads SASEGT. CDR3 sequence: CASSEAGENTGELFF. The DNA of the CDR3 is TGTGCCAGCAGTGAAGCCGGGGAGAACACCGGGGAGCTGTTTTTT.

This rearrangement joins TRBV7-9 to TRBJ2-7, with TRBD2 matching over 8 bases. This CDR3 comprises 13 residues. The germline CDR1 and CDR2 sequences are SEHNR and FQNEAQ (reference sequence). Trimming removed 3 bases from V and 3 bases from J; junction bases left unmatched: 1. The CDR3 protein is CASSFSGDYEQYF. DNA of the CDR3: TGTGCCAGCAGCTTTAGCGGGGACTACGAGCAGTACTTC.

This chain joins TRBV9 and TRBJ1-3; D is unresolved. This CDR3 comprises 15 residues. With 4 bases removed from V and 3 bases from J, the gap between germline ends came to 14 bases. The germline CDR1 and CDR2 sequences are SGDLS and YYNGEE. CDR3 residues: CASSPFMAGGNTIYF. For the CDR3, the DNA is TGTGCCAGCAGCCCATTCATGGCTGGTGGAAACACCATATATTTT.